Included here is one T cell receptor beta chain sequence, with context. Its antigen is as yet unknown. This record comes from a study of post-analysis software for immune sequencing data. Study-wide results and caveats: Several TRBV segments, TRBV5-6, TRBV5-1 and TRBV20-1 among them, were found more frequent in patients than controls. Multiple sclerosis was associated with a significant reduction in normalized Chao1 diversity relative to controls.

Trimming removed 0 bases from V and 2 bases from J, with 12 bases in between. This CDR3 comprises 15 residues. Germline V lookup: CDR1 SQVTM, CDR2 ANQGSEA. Unique molecular identifiers had been added to the TCR beta cDNA libraries. Each CDR3 protein is one row after TCRdb ran MiXCR on the PCR reads. The sample has fewer than 900,000 distinct CDR3 sequences, 46% seen once. The origin of this receptor is a girl between 5 and 17 years old with multiple sclerosis. The sample taken for sequencing was blood. The gene calls are TRBV29-1 and TRBJ2-3; D is perhaps TRBD2 (6 bases). The CDR3 here is CSVEERREATDTQYF. The CDR3 DNA follows: TGCAGCGTTGAAGAGCGAAGGGAGGCCACAGATACGCAGTATTTT.